The 12 T cell receptor beta chains reported below all come from one sample, sequenced in a study of identical twins. TCRdb itself ran the 5' RACE reads through MiXCR, one entry per CDR3 protein. The top ten clones hold approximately 0.95% of a sample with roughly 540,000 distinct CDR3 sequences, less than 25% of them seen once. This sample also appeared in a second study, on T cells expressing NK-cell markers.

Material: CD4+ T cells sorted from blood. These receptor sequences come from a young woman in good health.

The V call is TRBV3-1, the J call TRBJ2-7; D possibly corresponds to TRBD2 (7 bases). Trimming took 0 bases from V and 4 from J, leaving 13 bases between them. The CDR3 loop spans 15 amino acids. CDR1 and CDR2 (germline): LGHDT, YNNKEL (reference sequence). Written as DNA, the CDR3 is TGTGCCAGCAGCCAAGATGGGAGGGGGAGGTACGAGCAGTACTTC. Translated, it gives CASSQDGRGRYEQYF.

This sequence joins TRBV7-2 and TRBJ2-6, with TRBD1 matching 7 bases. V was clipped by 5 bases and J by 4 bases; unmatched bases: 8. This CDR3 has 16 amino acids. From germline, CDR1 is SGHTA and CDR2 FQGNSA. The CDR3 spells CASSPTGLVGANVLTF. The CDR3 DNA is TGTGCCAGCAGCCCGACAGGGCTGGTAGGGGCCAACGTCCTGACTTTC.

There are a few counts of this clonotype. The chain combines TRBV20-1 with TRBJ2-2; D might be TRBD2 (6 bases). Germline CDR1 reads DFQATT; CDR2 reads SNEGSKA (reference sequence). V was shortened by 6 bases and J by 1 base, with 12 bases between the two germline ends. This CDR3 comprises 14 residues. The CDR3 sequence is CSALAGRNTGELFF. CDR3 sequence (DNA): TGCAGTGCCCTCGCGGGACGGAACACCGGGGAGCTGTTTTTT.

The CDR3 protein is CSASQTGLAGYNEQFF. CDR3 coding DNA: TGCAGTGCTAGCCAAACTGGACTAGCGGGATACAATGAGCAGTTCTTC. The V and J genes are TRBV20-1 and TRBJ2-1, with TRBD2 matching over 12 bases. Germline V gives CDR1 DFQATT, CDR2 SNEGSKA (reference sequence). CDR3 length equals 16 residues. V dropped 3 bases and J dropped 4; count of bases not matched to a gene: 7.

This clonotype was counted a few times. V and J are TRBV7-2 and TRBJ2-7, with 9 bases fitting TRBD2. The germline V gene has CDR1 SGHTA and CDR2 FQGNSA. Unmatched junction bases numbered 10, after V lost 7 bases and J lost 0 bases. The CDR3 sequence is 16 residues long. Written as DNA, the CDR3 is TGTGCCAGCACCGTGGACCGCGGGAGGGCCTCCTACGAGCAGTACTTC. This translates into CASTVDRGRASYEQYF.

J is TRBJ1-4 and V is TRBV6-5, with D hard to call. Germline loops: CDR1 MNHEY, CDR2 SVGAGI. Between the trimmed V and J ends, which lost 2 bases and 11 bases, there was a span of 12 bases. CDR3 length: 13 residues. The CDR3 region is CASSYKRLAKLFF. For the CDR3, the DNA is TGTGCCAGCAGTTACAAGCGTCTAGCGAAACTGTTTTTT.

The table lists this clonotype with a few counts. This rearrangement joins TRBV18 to TRBJ2-7, with TRBD2 identical over 8 bases. V lost 3 bases to trimming and J lost 5 bases; unmatched junction nucleotides: 0. Per the germline V gene, CDR1 is KGHSH and CDR2 is LQKENI. CDR3 size: 12 residues. DNA of the CDR3: TGTGCCAGCTCACCGCGGGGGGACGAGCAGTACTTC. Its translation: CASSPRGDEQYF.

The chain employs TRBV3-1 and TRBJ2-4; D is undetermined. Germline V gives CDR1 LGHDT, CDR2 YNNKEL (reference sequence). V dropped 1 base and J dropped 11 bases, with 15 bases sitting between them. This CDR3 comprises 14 residues. In DNA form, the CDR3 reads TGTGCCAGCAGCCAAGGCCACGGGCACCTCGTTCAGTACTTC. It is translated as CASSQGHGHLVQYF. The full variable domain, in which reference TRBV3-1 and TRBJ2-4 provide the parts outside the CDR3, is DTAVSQTPKYLVTQMGNDKSIKCEQNLGHDTMYWYKQDSKKFLKIMFSYNNKELIINETVPNRFSPKSPDKAHLNLHINSLELGDSAVYFCASSQGHGHLVQYFGAGTRLSVL.

This clonotype was seen a handful of times. The CDR3 DNA reads as TGTGCCAGCAGTTTTACAGGATTAGCGGTCGAGCAGTACTTC. Translating it yields CASSFTGLAVEQYF. This sequence joins TRBV12-3 or TRBV12-4 and TRBJ2-7; perhaps TRBD2 as D (6 bases). This CDR3 region has 14 residues. Deletions cut 3 bases from V and 6 bases from J, with 15 bases between.

This chain joins TRBV3-1 and TRBJ2-5, with a weak D call TRBD2 (6 bases). From germline, CDR1 is LGHDT and CDR2 YNNKEL (reference sequence). V lost 7 bases, J lost 4 bases, and 16 bases lay in between. The CDR3 consists of 14 residues. CDR3 loop: CASTRVGGRETQYF. Here the CDR3 DNA reads TGTGCCAGCACCCGGGTGGGAGGTCGAGAGACCCAGTACTTC.

The chain carries TRBV9 and TRBJ2-2, with 9 nucleotides matching TRBD1. The CDR3 has 16 residues. V trimming: 3 bases; J trimming: 4 bases; junction bases outside the gene matches: 7. Germline loops: CDR1 SGDLS, CDR2 YYNGEE. CDR3 DNA: TGTGCCAGCAGCGAACGGACAGGGGCCCGCACCGGGGAGCTGTTTTTT. This encodes CASSERTGARTGELFF.

This clonotype was observed a few times. The rearrangement links TRBV5-1 to TRBJ2-7; D not certain. CDR1 and CDR2 from the germline V gene are SGHRS and YFSETQ. Trimming removed 4 bases at V and 5 bases at J, with 10 bases between. This CDR3 has 12 residues. CDR3 DNA: TGCGCCAGCAGCAGGATTGGGAACGAGCAGTACTTC. This sequence encodes CASSRIGNEQYF.